The 20 T cell receptor beta chains listed next were all sequenced from one sample in a study of T cells after yellow fever vaccination. MiXCR, run by TCRdb on the 5' RACE reads, gives a single entry per CDR3 protein. Among some 80,000 distinct CDR3 sequences listed, 10% to 15% were seen once. The sequencing here drew on CD8+ T cells not binding an NS4B(214-222) dextramer, sorted from PBMCs, taken roughly 23 days after the first yellow fever vaccination. Every receptor here comes from a man aged 18 to 29 who received the YFV17D yellow fever vaccine.

This clonotype was counted between two and nine times. The V and J genes are TRBV6-5 and TRBJ2-1; a possible D gene is TRBD2 (6 bases). The CDR3 is 15 amino acids. The ends were cut back, 0 bases at V and 7 bases at J, with 13 bases in the middle. Germline CDR1 MNHEY, CDR2 SVGAGI. DNA for the CDR3: TGTGCCAGCAGTTACTCGATGGACGGAGGGAATGAGCAGTTCTTC. Encoded protein: CASSYSMDGGNEQFF.

The chain recombines TRBV4-1 with TRBJ2-3, with D unresolved. Deletions cut 2 bases from V and 0 bases from J, with 12 bases between. Germline CDR1 reads MGHRA; CDR2 reads YSYEKL. This CDR3 comprises 16 residues. CDR3 sequence reads: CASSQYHTPSTDTQYF. In DNA form, the CDR3 reads TGCGCCAGCAGCCAATACCACACACCTAGCACAGATACGCAGTATTTT.

This clonotype was detected only a few times. The V and J genes are TRBV12-3 or TRBV12-4 and TRBJ2-5; TRBD2 is a possible D gene (6 bases). The V and J ends lost 5 bases and 1 base respectively, with 17 bases between them. This CDR3 has 16 amino acids. CDR3 amino acids: CASSPEGLRGQETQYF. DNA of the CDR3: TGTGCCAGCAGTCCAGAGGGACTTCGGGGCCAAGAGACCCAGTACTTC.

This chain uses TRBV4-3 with TRBJ2-3, with 9 positions matching TRBD2. Germline CDR1 and CDR2: LGHNA and YSLEER. V was pared by 0 bases and J by 2 bases, with 6 bases of the junction left unmatched. This CDR3 is built from 17 residues. CDR3 in DNA: TGCGCCAGCAGCCAAGATGTATCTAGCGGGGTCACAGATACGCAGTATTTT. Its protein is CASSQDVSSGVTDTQYF.

The rearrangement joins TRBV6-5 to TRBJ2-1; 8 positions agree with TRBD2. Trimming at V came to 2 bases and at J to 6 bases, leaving 6 bases not matched to a gene. Germline assignment: CDR1 MNHEY and CDR2 SVGAGI. The CDR3 extends over 15 amino acids. The CDR3 DNA reads as TGTGCCAGCAGTTACGCCGCGGGGGGTACCAATGAGCAGTTCTTC. It encodes CASSYAAGGTNEQFF.

This clonotype showed up just a few times. The V call is TRBV20-1, the J call TRBJ1-2; D gene uncertain. The CDR3 is made up of 14 amino acids. Trimming shortened V by 1 base and J by 4 bases, and 13 bases separated the two germline ends. Per germline, CDR1 DFQATT and CDR2 SNEGSKA (reference sequence). CDR3 sequence reads: CSARVGDGFYGYTF. CDR3 DNA sequence: TGCAGTGCTAGAGTGGGAGACGGCTTCTATGGCTACACCTTC.

This clonotype came up a few times. J is TRBJ2-7 and V is TRBV7-9; D perhaps matches TRBD1 (5 bases). The CDR3 is 12 amino acids. CDR1 is SEHNR, CDR2 FQNEAQ, per germline (reference sequence). V was pared by 8 bases and J by 1 base, with 9 bases between. Written as DNA, the CDR3 is TGTGCCAGCGGCAGGGTGTCCTACGAGCAGTACGTC. It encodes CASGRVSYEQYV.

The chain is built from TRBV6-1 and TRBJ2-1; 10 bases line up with TRBD1. CDR3 length equals 15 residues. The V gene's germline CDR1 is MNHNS and CDR2 SASEGT. V lost 6 bases, J lost 6 bases, and 8 bases stayed unmatched. CDR3: CASRAWDRGPNEQFF. DNA for the CDR3: TGTGCCAGCAGGGCCTGGGACAGGGGTCCCAATGAGCAGTTCTTC.

This clonotype was seen ten or more times. This chain joins TRBV6-1 and TRBJ2-7; the match to TRBD1 covers 7 bases. Germline V gene sequence: CDR1 MNHNS, CDR2 SASEGT. This CDR3 has 13 residues. Trimming removed 6 bases from V and 3 bases from J; junction bases left unmatched: 5. The CDR3 loop is CASSSGQNYEQYV. The CDR3, as DNA: TGTGCCAGCAGCTCGGGACAGAACTACGAGCAGTACGTC.

This clonotype was counted a few times. J is TRBJ1-2 and V is TRBV5-1; 9 nucleotides agree with TRBD1. The CDR3 is made up of 15 amino acids. Germline V gene data show CDR1 as SGHRS and CDR2 as YFSETQ. The J segment lost 5 bases and the V segment lost 0 bases, leaving 5 bases of the junction unmatched. The CDR3 DNA follows: TGCGCCAGCAGCTTGGCACAGGGGGCTTTGTATGGCTACACCTTC. It yields the protein CASSLAQGALYGYTF.

The chain employs TRBV4-2 and TRBJ2-1, with 12 bases that match TRBD2. The trim removed 5 bases at V and 3 bases at J, leaving 5 bases unmatched. This CDR3 spans 16 amino acids. Germline CDR1 reads LGHNA; CDR2 reads YNFKEQ. CDR3 loop: CASSYGLAGSYNEQFF. The DNA of the CDR3 is TGTGCCAGCAGCTACGGACTAGCGGGGAGCTACAATGAGCAGTTCTTC.

This clonotype was seen a few times. The chain links TRBV12-5 to TRBJ2-7; 16 bases fit TRBD2. Germline V gene data show CDR1 as LGHNT and CDR2 as FRNRAP. The junction had 7 bases not matched to a gene; V was cut back by 5 bases and J by 3 bases. This CDR3 has 17 amino acids. CDR3 DNA: TGTGCTAGTGGTCCGGGACTAGCGGGGGGGCGTTACTACGAGCAGTACTTC. Amino acids: CASGPGLAGGRYYEQYF.

This clonotype occurred many times. The rearrangement links TRBV10-3 to TRBJ2-7; D may correspond to TRBD1 or TRBD2 (6 bases each). The CDR3 is 12 amino acids. V lost 6 bases and J lost 6, with 12 bases in between. Per the germline V gene, CDR1 is ENHRY and CDR2 is SYGVKD. The CDR3 sequence: CAISEGGLEQYF. For the CDR3, the DNA is TGTGCCATCAGCGAGGGGGGCCTCGAGCAGTACTTC.

In this sample, this clonotype turned up a few times. The chain links TRBV15 to TRBJ2-1; D is unresolved. Germline V lookup: CDR1 LNHNV, CDR2 YYDKDF (reference sequence). The germline V and J ends were trimmed by 1 base and 3 bases, with 22 bases remaining between them. The CDR3 spans 19 residues. The CDR3 DNA reads TGTGCCACCAGCAGAGCCCAGCTGACCGACAACTACGGCTACAATGAGCAGTTCTTC. Amino acid sequence: CATSRAQLTDNYGYNEQFF.

This clonotype appeared a few times. This chain links TRBV3-1 with TRBJ1-2, with 7 bases identical to TRBD1. The CDR3 contains 15 residues. In germline, CDR1 is LGHDT, CDR2 YNNKEL (reference sequence). The J segment lost 2 bases and the V segment lost 0 bases, leaving 3 bases of the junction unmatched. CDR3 DNA: TGTGCCAGCAGCCAAGATACGACAGGGAACTATGGCTACACCTTC. Its translation is CASSQDTTGNYGYTF.

This chain connects TRBV7-8 to TRBJ2-5; D unclear. V was cut by 0 bases and J by 9 bases, with 20 bases left in between. Germline V gene lookup returns CDR1 SGHVS and CDR2 FQNEAQ. The length of the CDR3 is 16 residues. The CDR3 DNA follows: TGTGCCAGCAGCTTAGCCGCACGAGTAGGGTTGGTGCCCCAGTACTTC. It encodes CASSLAARVGLVPQYF.

This clonotype was seen more than once but under ten times. The chain carries TRBV6-2 or TRBV6-3 and TRBJ2-7, with TRBD1 matching over 9 bases. The junction had 8 bases not matched to a gene; V was cut back by 6 bases and J by 2 bases. Germline CDR1 and CDR2: MNHEY and SVGEGT. The CDR3 spans 15 residues. The CDR3 coding sequence is TGTGCCAGCAGCCTCGGACAGGGGCCAACCTACGAGCAGTACGTC. Translated, it gives CASSLGQGPTYEQYV.

This clonotype has a handful of counts. The V call is TRBV12-3 or TRBV12-4, the J call TRBJ1-1, with no clear D. The CDR3 extends over 12 amino acids. The V and J ends lost 3 bases and 5 bases respectively, with 7 bases between them. The CDR3 region has the DNA TGTGCCAGCAGTTTGAGCGGAACTGAAGCTTTCTTT. Translation gives CASSLSGTEAFF.

In its sample, this clonotype was seen a few times. V usage is TRBV6-4 and J usage is TRBJ2-2; 7 nucleotides align to TRBD2. The trim removed 3 bases at V and 3 bases at J, leaving 1 base unmatched. CDR1 is MRHNA and CDR2 is SNTAGT in the germline V gene. CDR3 size: 14 residues. CDR3 coding DNA: TGTGCCAGCAGTGAAAGCGGGGACACCGGGGAGCTGTTTTTT. This codes for CASSESGDTGELFF.

This clonotype has more than one count but fewer than ten. This CDR3 is CASSYSSGGHNEQFF. CDR3 in DNA: TGTGCCAGCAGTTACTCTAGCGGGGGGCACAATGAGCAGTTCTTC. V is TRBV6-2 or TRBV6-3 and J is TRBJ2-1; 10 nucleotides line up with TRBD2. The CDR3 totals 15 residues. CDR1 is MNHEY and CDR2 is SVGEGT in the germline V gene. Germline trimming cut 0 bases from V and 5 bases from J; bases unmatched to any gene: 1.